This is a list of T cell receptor beta chains from one sample in a study of CD8 T cells in ankylosing spondylitis. TCRdb reanalysed the 5' RACE reads using MiXCR and keeps one entry per CDR3 protein. The sample lists 450,000 to 550,000 distinct CDR3 sequences, 5.3% occurring once. The specimen sequenced was blood, either unsorted or a sorted T cell fraction (not recorded which). These receptors were obtained from a male donor with ankylosing spondylitis. The CDR3 runs from the conserved cysteine through the conserved F or W. D genes are given only for firm matches. Expanded clones are given a class, and other clones once, few, many or no size at all.

d_call,j_call,clone_size,cdr3_length,v_call,cdr3_aa,cdr3_nt
TRBD1,TRBJ1-1,many,14,TRBV20-1,CSAKKWTGNTEAFF,TGCAGTGCTAAAAAATGGACAGGCAACACTGAAGCTTTCTTT
-,TRBJ1-1,many,13,TRBV20-1,CSARAGWTTEAFF,TGCAGTGCTAGGGCGGGGTGGACCACTGAAGCTTTCTTT
-,TRBJ1-4,-,17,TRBV2,CASSPGTLGSGGEKLFF,TGTGCCAGCAGTCCAGGGACATTGGGGTCCGGGGGTGAAAAACTGTTTTTT
-,TRBJ2-2,many,14,TRBV20-1,CSAPTQSNTGELFF,TGCAGTGCTCCGACCCAGTCGAACACCGGGGAGCTGTTTTTT
TRBD2,TRBJ2-7,many,15,TRBV4-1,CASSHPPRGDYEQYF,TGCGCCAGCAGCCACCCACCCCGGGGGGACTACGAGCAGTACTTC
-,TRBJ1-3,many,14,TRBV5-6,CASRLAGAGNTIYF,TGTGCCAGCAGGCTGGCGGGAGCAGGAAACACCATATATTTT
-,TRBJ2-5,many,12,TRBV20-1,CSAPGIQETQYF,TGCAGTGCCCCAGGAATCCAAGAGACCCAGTACTTC
-,TRBJ2-4,many,15,TRBV29-1,CSVELQGSDKNIQYF,TGCAGCGTTGAGCTTCAGGGGTCGGACAAAAACATTCAGTACTTC
-,TRBJ2-7,many,12,TRBV12-3/TRBV12-4,CASSFSPYEQYF,TGTGCCAGCAGCTTCTCTCCCTACGAGCAGTACTTC
-,TRBJ2-3,few,16,TRBV10-3,CAISGEGTGKGDTQYF,TGTGCCATCAGTGGAGAAGGTACAGGGAAGGGAGATACGCAGTATTTT
-,TRBJ2-7,many,15,TRBV3-1,CASSQEGGPSYEQYF,TGTGCCAGCAGCCAAGAGGGGGGACCCTCCTACGAGCAGTACTTC
-,TRBJ2-1,many,17,TRBV7-8,CASSSIKLRSSYNEQFF,TGTGCCAGCAGCTCAATAAAACTGCGGAGCTCCTACAATGAGCAGTTCTTC
-,TRBJ1-3,many,12,TRBV6-6,CASSPERNTIYF,TGTGCCAGCAGTCCTGAGCGGAACACCATATATTTT
-,TRBJ2-1,many,14,TRBV9,CASSFQSEVNEQFF,TGTGCCAGCAGCTTCCAGAGTGAGGTAAATGAGCAGTTCTTC
TRBD1,TRBJ1-1,few,13,TRBV5-1,CASSSRGGAGAFF,TGCGCCAGCAGCTCCCGAGGGGGCGCCGGAGCTTTCTTT
-,TRBJ2-5,many,14,TRBV29-1,CSVDSAGTQETQYF,TGCAGCGTTGATTCGGCGGGAACACAAGAGACCCAGTACTTC
-,TRBJ1-6,many,14,TRBV5-1,CASSLIQTNSPLHF,TGCGCCAGCAGCTTGATCCAGACCAATTCACCCCTCCACTTT
-,TRBJ1-4,many,15,TRBV9,CASSLKGSGNEKLFF,TGTGCCAGCAGCCTCAAGGGGAGCGGCAATGAAAAACTGTTTTTT
-,TRBJ2-1,many,15,TRBV5-1,CASSAAWGLQNEQFF,TGCGCCAGCAGCGCGGCGTGGGGACTCCAAAATGAGCAGTTCTTC
TRBD2,TRBJ2-5,many,19,TRBV6-1,CASGQPPGLAGGSQETQYF,TGTGCCAGCGGCCAACCTCCGGGACTAGCGGGGGGGTCGCAAGAGACCCAGTACTTC
TRBD2,TRBJ2-1,many,14,TRBV20-1,CSARLAGSYNEQFF,TGCAGTGCTAGACTAGCGGGTAGCTACAATGAGCAGTTCTTC
-,TRBJ1-3,many,15,TRBV6-1,CASSRRGAYGNTIYF,TGTGCCAGCAGCCGAAGGGGTGCCTATGGAAACACCATATATTTT
TRBD1,TRBJ2-7,-,13,TRBV15,CATSGQADYEQYF,TGTGCCACCAGCGGACAGGCCGACTACGAGCAGTACTTC
-,TRBJ2-1,many,15,TRBV4-1,CASSQGPGGYNEQFF,TGCGCCAGCAGCCAAGGGCCAGGGGGGTACAATGAGCAGTTCTTC
-,TRBJ1-2,many,13,TRBV29-1,CSAVTGVNYGYTF,TGCAGCGCTGTGACAGGCGTTAACTATGGCTACACCTTC
TRBD2,TRBJ2-1,many,16,TRBV13,CASSWTGTSGRNEQFF,TGTGCCAGCAGCTGGACCGGGACTAGCGGGAGGAATGAGCAGTTCTTC
-,TRBJ2-5,many,13,TRBV7-2,CASSFMGGVDQYF,TGTGCCAGCAGCTTCATGGGGGGTGTTGACCAGTACTTC
-,TRBJ2-6,many,17,TRBV29-1,CSVEDLRDFSGANVLTF,TGCAGCGTTGAAGATCTTCGGGACTTCTCTGGGGCCAACGTCCTGACTTTC
TRBD2,TRBJ2-3,-,17,TRBV4-2,CASSQDLPAGGADTQYF,TGTGCCAGCAGCCAAGATCTGCCAGCGGGGGGAGCAGATACGCAGTATTTT
-,TRBJ2-2,-,15,TRBV6-2/TRBV6-3,CASNPGLLKTGELFF,TGTGCCAGCAATCCGGGACTGTTGAAAACCGGGGAGCTGTTTTTT
-,TRBJ2-1,-,15,TRBV27,CASRNQGEGGNEQFF,TGTGCCAGCAGAAATCAGGGGGAAGGGGGGAATGAGCAGTTCTTC
-,TRBJ2-1,many,15,TRBV11-2,CASSLGESSYNEQFF,TGTGCCAGCAGCTTAGGTGAGAGCTCCTACAATGAGCAGTTCTTC
-,TRBJ2-2,many,15,TRBV5-1,CASSSPAGPTGELFF,TGCGCCAGCAGCTCCCCAGCGGGTCCCACCGGGGAGCTGTTTTTT
-,TRBJ2-5,many,15,TRBV9,CASSARQALRETQYF,TGTGCCAGCAGCGCCAGACAGGCCCTCCGGGAGACCCAGTACTTC
-,TRBJ1-1,many,13,TRBV20-1,CSARDRLNTEAFF,TGCAGTGCTAGAGACAGGTTGAACACTGAAGCTTTCTTT
TRBD1,TRBJ2-6,-,16,TRBV12-3/TRBV12-4,CASSLGRGPGANVLTF,TGTGCCAGCAGTCTCGGTAGGGGGCCTGGGGCCAACGTCCTGACTTTC
-,TRBJ2-1,many,11,TRBV15,CATSRGDQQFF,TGTGCCACCAGCAGAGGGGATCAACAGTTCTTC
-,TRBJ1-2,many,14,TRBV7-2,CASSLRRGGYGYTF,TGTGCCAGCAGCTTACGGAGGGGGGGCTATGGCTACACCTTC
TRBD2,TRBJ2-1,few,15,TRBV9,CASSVGGGFYNEQFF,TGTGCCAGCAGCGTTGGGGGGGGATTCTACAATGAGCAGTTCTTC
-,TRBJ2-7,-,15,TRBV7-2,CASSYKGQSSYEQYF,TGTGCCAGCAGCTACAAAGGACAGAGCTCCTACGAGCAGTACTTC
TRBD1,TRBJ2-7,many,15,TRBV5-1,CASSLHGQGAYEQYF,TGCGCCAGCAGCTTGCATGGACAGGGGGCCTACGAGCAGTACTTC
-,TRBJ2-5,few,14,TRBV20-1,CSAHKAGQRETQYF,TGCAGTGCCCACAAGGCAGGGCAGCGAGAGACCCAGTACTTC
-,TRBJ1-2,many,14,TRBV29-1,CSVQGTSAHYGYTF,TGCAGCGTTCAGGGCACTTCGGCTCACTATGGCTACACCTTC